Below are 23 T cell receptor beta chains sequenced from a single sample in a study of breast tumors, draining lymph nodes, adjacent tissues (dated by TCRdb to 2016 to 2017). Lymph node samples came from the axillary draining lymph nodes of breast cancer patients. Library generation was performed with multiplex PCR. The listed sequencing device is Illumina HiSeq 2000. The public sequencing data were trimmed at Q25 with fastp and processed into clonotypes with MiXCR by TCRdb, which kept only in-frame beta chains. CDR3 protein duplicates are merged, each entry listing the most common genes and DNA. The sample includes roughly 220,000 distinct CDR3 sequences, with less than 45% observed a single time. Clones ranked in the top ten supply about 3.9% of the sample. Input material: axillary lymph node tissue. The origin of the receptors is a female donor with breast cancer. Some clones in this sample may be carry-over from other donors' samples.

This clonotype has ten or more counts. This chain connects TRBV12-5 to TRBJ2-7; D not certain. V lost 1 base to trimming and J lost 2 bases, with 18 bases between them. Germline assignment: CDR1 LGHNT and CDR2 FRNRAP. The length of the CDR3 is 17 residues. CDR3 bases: TGTGCTAGTGGTTTGGCTACCAGACTCTCGAACGCCTACGAGCAGTACTTC. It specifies CASGLATRLSNAYEQYF.

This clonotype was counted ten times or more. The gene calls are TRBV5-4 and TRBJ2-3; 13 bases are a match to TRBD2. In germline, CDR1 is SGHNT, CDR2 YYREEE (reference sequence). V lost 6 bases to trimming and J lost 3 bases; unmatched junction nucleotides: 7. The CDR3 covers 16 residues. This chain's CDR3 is CASKPTSGRMTDTQYF. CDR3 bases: TGTGCCAGCAAGCCGACTAGCGGGAGGATGACAGATACGCAGTATTTT.

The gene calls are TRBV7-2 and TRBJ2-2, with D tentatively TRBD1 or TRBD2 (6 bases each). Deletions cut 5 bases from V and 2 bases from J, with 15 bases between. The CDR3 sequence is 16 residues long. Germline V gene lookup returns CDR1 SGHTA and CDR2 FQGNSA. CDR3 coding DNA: TGTGCCAGCAGCCCACAAAAGGGGGGAAACACCGGGGAGCTGTTTTTT. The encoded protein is CASSPQKGGNTGELFF.

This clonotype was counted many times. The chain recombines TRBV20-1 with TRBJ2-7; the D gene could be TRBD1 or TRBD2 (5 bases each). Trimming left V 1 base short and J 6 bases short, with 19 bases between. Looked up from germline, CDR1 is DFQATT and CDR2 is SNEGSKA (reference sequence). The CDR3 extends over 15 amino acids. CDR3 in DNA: TGCAGTGCTAGAGCCCGACGGGGCGGCCTACGCGAGCAGTACTTC. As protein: CSARARRGGLREQYF.

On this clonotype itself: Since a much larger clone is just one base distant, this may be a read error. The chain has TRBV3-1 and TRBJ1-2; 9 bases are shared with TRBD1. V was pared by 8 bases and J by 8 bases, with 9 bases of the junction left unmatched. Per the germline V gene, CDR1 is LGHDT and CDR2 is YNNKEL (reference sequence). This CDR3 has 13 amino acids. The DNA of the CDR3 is TGTGCCAGCGGCCGGGACAGGGCACGGGGCTACACCTTC. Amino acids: CASGRDRARGYTF. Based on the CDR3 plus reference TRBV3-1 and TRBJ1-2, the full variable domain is DTAVSQTPKYLVTQMGNDKSIKCEQNLGHDTMYWYKQDSKKFLKIMFSYNNKELIINETVPNRFSPKSPDKAHLNLHINSLELGDSAVYFCASGRDRARGYTFGSGTRLTVV.

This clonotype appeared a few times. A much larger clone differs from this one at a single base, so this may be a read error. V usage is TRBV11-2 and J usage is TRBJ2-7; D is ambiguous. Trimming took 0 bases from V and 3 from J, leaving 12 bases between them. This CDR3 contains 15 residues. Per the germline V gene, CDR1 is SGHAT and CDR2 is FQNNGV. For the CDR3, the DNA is TGTGCCAGCAGCTTAGATACATTGACGCGCTACGAGCAGTACTTC. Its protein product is CASSLDTLTRYEQYF.

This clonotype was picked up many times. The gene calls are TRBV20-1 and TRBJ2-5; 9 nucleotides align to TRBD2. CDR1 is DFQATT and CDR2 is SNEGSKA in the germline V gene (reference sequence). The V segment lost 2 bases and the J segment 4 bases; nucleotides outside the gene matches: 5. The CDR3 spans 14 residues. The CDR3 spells CSARPQRGVETQYF. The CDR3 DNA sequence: TGCAGTGCTAGACCCCAGCGGGGGGTAGAGACCCAGTACTTC.

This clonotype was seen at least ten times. CDR3 region: CASRFDRSNSPLHF. Written as DNA, the CDR3 is TGTGCCAGCAGGTTTGACAGGAGTAATTCACCCCTCCACTTT. The chain uses TRBV12-3 or TRBV12-4 and TRBJ1-6, with D maybe TRBD1 (6 bases). V was trimmed by 6 bases and J by 6 bases, leaving 12 bases between them. CDR3 length: 14 amino acids.

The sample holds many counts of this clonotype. DNA of the CDR3: TGTGCCAGCAGCTTAGGGACGTTCCGTGGCTACACCTTC. Translation: CASSLGTFRGYTF. This chain connects TRBV11-2 to TRBJ1-2; unclear D gene. CDR3 length equals 13 residues. Trimming cost V 1 base and J 7 bases, with 10 bases left between them. The germline CDR1 and CDR2 sequences are SGHAT and FQNNGV.

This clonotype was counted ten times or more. CDR3: CASSVGQGSSYNEQFF. In DNA, the CDR3 is TGTGCCAGCAGCGTAGGGCAGGGGAGCTCCTACAATGAGCAGTTCTTC. The chain combines TRBV9 with TRBJ2-1; D might be TRBD1 (6 bases). CDR1 and CDR2 (germline): SGDLS, YYNGEE. Deletions cut 0 bases from V and 0 bases from J, with 10 bases between. This CDR3 region has 16 residues.

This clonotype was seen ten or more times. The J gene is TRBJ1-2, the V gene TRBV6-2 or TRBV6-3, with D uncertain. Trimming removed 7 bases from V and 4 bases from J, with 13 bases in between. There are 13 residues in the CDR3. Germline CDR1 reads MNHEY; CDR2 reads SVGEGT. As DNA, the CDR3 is TGTGCCAGCACCCCTTGGGTTGCCTATGGCTACACCTTC. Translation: CASTPWVAYGYTF.

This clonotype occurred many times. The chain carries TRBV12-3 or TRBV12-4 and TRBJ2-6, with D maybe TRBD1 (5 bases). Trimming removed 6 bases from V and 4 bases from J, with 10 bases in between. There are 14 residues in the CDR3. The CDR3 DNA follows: TGTGCCAGCAGATCAGGGTACGGGGCCAACGTCCTGACTTTC. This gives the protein CASRSGYGANVLTF.

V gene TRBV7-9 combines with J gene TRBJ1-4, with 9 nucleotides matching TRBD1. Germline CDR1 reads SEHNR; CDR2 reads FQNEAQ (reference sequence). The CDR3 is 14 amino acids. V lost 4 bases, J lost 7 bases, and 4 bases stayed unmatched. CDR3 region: CASSYGTGIEKLFF. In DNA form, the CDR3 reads TGTGCCAGCAGCTACGGGACAGGGATTGAAAAACTGTTTTTT.

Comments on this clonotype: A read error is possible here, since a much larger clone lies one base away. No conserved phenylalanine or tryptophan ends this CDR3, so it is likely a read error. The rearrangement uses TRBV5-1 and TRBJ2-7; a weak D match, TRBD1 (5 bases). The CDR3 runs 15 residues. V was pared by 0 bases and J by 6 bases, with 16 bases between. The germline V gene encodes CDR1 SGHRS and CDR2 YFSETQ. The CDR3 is CASSLGWGQLSEQYL. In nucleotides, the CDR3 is TGCGCCAGCAGCTTGGGTTGGGGCCAGCTTTCCGAGCAGTACCTC.

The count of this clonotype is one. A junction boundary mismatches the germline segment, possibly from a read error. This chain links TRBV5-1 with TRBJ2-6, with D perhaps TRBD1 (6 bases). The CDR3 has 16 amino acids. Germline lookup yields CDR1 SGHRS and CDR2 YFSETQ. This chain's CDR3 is CASSLQGNYGANVLTF. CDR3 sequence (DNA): TGTGCCAGCAGTCTACAGGGAAACTATGGGGCCAACGTCCTGACTTTC.

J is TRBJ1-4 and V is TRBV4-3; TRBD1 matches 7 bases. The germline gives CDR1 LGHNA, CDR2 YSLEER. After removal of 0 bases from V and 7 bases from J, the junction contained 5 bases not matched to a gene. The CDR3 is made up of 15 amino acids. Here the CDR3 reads CASSQENRGGEKLFF. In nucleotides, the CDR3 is TGCGCCAGCAGCCAAGAGAACAGGGGAGGTGAAAAACTGTTTTTT.

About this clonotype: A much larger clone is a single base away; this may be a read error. The CDR3 region is CSARAVNGQPEQYF. The CDR3 DNA reads TGCAGTGCTAGAGCCGTCAATGGCCAGCCCGAGCAGTACTTC. The chain links TRBV20-1 to TRBJ2-7; D remains unclear. This CDR3 is built from 14 residues. In germline, CDR1 is DFQATT, CDR2 SNEGSKA (reference sequence). V was cut by 1 base and J by 6 bases, with 16 bases left in between.

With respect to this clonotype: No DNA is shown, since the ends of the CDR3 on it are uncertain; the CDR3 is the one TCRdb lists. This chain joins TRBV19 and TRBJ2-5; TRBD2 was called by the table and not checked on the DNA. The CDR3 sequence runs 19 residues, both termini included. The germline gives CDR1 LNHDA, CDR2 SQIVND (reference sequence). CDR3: CASSMQREWYTFGSGTQYF.

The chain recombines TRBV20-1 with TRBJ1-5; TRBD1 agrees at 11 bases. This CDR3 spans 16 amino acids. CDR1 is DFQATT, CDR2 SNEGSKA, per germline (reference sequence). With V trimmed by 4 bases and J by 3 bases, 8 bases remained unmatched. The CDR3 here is CSATGQGAQANQPQHF. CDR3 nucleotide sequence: TGCAGTGCTACCGGACAGGGGGCTCAAGCCAATCAGCCCCAGCATTTT.

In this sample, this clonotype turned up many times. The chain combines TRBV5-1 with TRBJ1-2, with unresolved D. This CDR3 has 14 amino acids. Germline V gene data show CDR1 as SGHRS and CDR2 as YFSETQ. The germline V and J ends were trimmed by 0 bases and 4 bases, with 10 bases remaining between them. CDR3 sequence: CASSLVGNSYGYTF. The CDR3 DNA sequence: TGCGCCAGCAGCTTGGTCGGGAACTCCTATGGCTACACCTTC.

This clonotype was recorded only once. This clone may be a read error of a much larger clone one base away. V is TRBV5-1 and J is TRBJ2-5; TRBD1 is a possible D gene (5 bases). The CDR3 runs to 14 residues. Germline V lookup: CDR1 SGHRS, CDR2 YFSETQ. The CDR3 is CASSFLGAGEPQYF. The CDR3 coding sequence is TGCGCCAGCAGCTTTTTAGGGGCAGGAGAGCCCCAGTACTTC.

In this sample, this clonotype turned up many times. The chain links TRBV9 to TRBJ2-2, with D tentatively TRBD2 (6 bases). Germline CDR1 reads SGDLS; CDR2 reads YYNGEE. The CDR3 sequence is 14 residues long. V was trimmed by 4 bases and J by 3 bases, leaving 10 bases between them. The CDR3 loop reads CASSIGTYTGELFF. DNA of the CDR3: TGTGCCAGCAGCATCGGGACTTACACCGGGGAGCTGTTTTTT.

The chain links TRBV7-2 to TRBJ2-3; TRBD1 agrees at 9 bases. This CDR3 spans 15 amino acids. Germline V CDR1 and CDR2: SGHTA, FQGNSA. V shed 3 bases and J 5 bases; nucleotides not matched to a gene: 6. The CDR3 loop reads CASSLTGGEGDTQYF. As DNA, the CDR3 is TGTGCCAGCAGCTTGACAGGGGGGGAGGGAGATACGCAGTATTTT.